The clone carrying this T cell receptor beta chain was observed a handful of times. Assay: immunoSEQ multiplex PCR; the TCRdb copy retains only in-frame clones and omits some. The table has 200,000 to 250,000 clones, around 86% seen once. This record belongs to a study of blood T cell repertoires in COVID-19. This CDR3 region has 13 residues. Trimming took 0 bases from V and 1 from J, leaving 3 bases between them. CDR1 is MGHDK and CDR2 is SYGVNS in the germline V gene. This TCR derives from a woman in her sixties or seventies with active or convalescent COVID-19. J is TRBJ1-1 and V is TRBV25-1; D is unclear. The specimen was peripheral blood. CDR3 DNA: TGTGCCAGCAGTGAATACAAGAACACTGAAGCTTTCTTT. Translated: CASSEYKNTEAFF.